A selection of T cell receptor beta chains follows, all from one sample in a study of blood T cell repertoires in COVID-19. Some clones are missing from TCRdb's copy, which holds only in-frame ones; the method was immunoSEQ multiplex PCR. The sample holds some 270,000 clones, roughly 85% seen once. The sample comprised PBMCs or T cells enriched from blood (not recorded which). The receptors were sampled from a woman in her 50s who had been exposed to COVID-19. Each CDR3 is given with its conserved first and last residue. A D gene is named only where the DNA matches it firmly. Not all rows give a size; the values are once, few, many and, for expanded clones, a class.

v_call	d_call	j_call	clone_size	cdr3_aa	cdr3_nt
TRBV28	NA	TRBJ2-5	NA	CASSTDRTQYF	TGTGCCAGCAGTACAGACCGGACCCAGTACTTC
TRBV18	TRBD2	TRBJ2-1	NA	CASSLDSGNSYNEQFF	TGTGCCAGCTCACTCGATAGCGGGAACTCCTACAATGAGCAGTTCTTC
TRBV4-3	TRBD2	TRBJ2-3	NA	CASSQEVGTSGVTDTQYF	TGCGCCAGCAGCCAAGAAGTCGGGACTAGCGGGGTCACAGATACGCAGTATTTT
TRBV4-3	NA	TRBJ2-1	NA	CASSQVGGASEQFF	TGCGCCAGCAGCCAAGTTGGGGGGGCCAGTGAGCAGTTCTTC
TRBV20-1	TRBD1	TRBJ1-2	NA	CSASGVRAGGSRSSNGYTF	TGCAGTGCTAGTGGGGTTCGGGCAGGGGGATCTCGGAGTAGTAATGGCTACACCTTC
TRBV2	TRBD1	TRBJ2-7	once	CASGDRVNYEQYF	TGTGCCAGCGGGGACAGGGTAAACTACGAGCAGTACTTC
TRBV5-1	TRBD1	TRBJ1-4	NA	CASSRGSGQSNEKLFF	TGCGCCAGCAGCCGGGGCTCGGGACAGTCGAATGAAAAACTGTTTTTT
TRBV28	NA	TRBJ1-6	NA	CASSPPGGSYNSPLHF	TGTGCCAGCAGCCCCCCCGGGGGGTCCTATAATTCACCCCTCCACTTT
TRBV5-6	NA	TRBJ2-3	NA	CASSLPGLSSTDTQYF	TGTGCCAGCAGCTTGCCCGGACTCTCCTCCACAGATACGCAGTATTTT
TRBV2	NA	TRBJ1-5	NA	CASTPMVYSNQPQHF	TGTGCCAGCACCCCAATGGTCTATAGCAATCAGCCCCAGCATTTT
TRBV7-2	NA	TRBJ2-1	NA	CASSLAGQLVSGGHNEQFF	TGTGCCAGCAGCTTAGCGGGGCAACTAGTCAGTGGGGGCCACAATGAGCAGTTCTTC
TRBV7-9	NA	TRBJ1-2	NA	CASSLSSNYGYTF	TGTGCCAGCAGCTTGTCGTCTAACTATGGCTACACCTTC
TRBV19	NA	TRBJ2-1	NA	CASSISDGNNEQFF	TGTGCCAGTAGTATAAGCGATGGTAACAATGAGCAGTTCTTC
TRBV18	TRBD1	TRBJ2-1	NA	CASSPGTGALGEQFF	TGTGCCAGCTCACCTGGGACAGGGGCGTTGGGTGAGCAGTTCTTC
TRBV6-5	TRBD1	TRBJ2-6	NA	CASSSRTGSTNVLTF	TGTGCCAGCAGCTCCCGGACAGGGAGTACCAACGTCCTGACTTTC
TRBV6-5	NA	TRBJ2-6	NA	CASSGTPGANVLTF	TGTGCCAGCTCGGGGACACCTGGGGCCAACGTCCTGACTTTC
TRBV30	TRBD1	TRBJ1-1	NA	CAWSRSGQGLSGSTEAFF	TGTGCCTGGAGTCGATCGGGACAGGGGCTGAGTGGGAGCACTGAAGCTTTCTTT
TRBV11-1	TRBD1	TRBJ1-1	NA	CASSSRDSVTEAFF	TGTGCCAGCAGCTCCAGGGACAGTGTCACTGAAGCTTTCTTT
TRBV25-1	NA	TRBJ2-2	NA	CASSDAGDELFF	TGTGCCAGCAGTGATGCAGGTGACGAGCTGTTTTTT
TRBV11-2	NA	TRBJ2-5	NA	CASSLGGSRGTQYF	TGTGCCAGCAGCTTAGGTGGATCTCGGGGGACCCAGTACTTC
TRBV29-1	NA	TRBJ1-1	NA	CSVVKRENTEAFF	TGCAGCGTTGTCAAGAGGGAGAACACTGAAGCTTTCTTT
TRBV13	TRBD1	TRBJ1-2	NA	CASSLDRGDGYTF	TGTGCCAGCAGCTTAGACAGGGGGGATGGCTACACCTTC